This T cell receptor beta chain came from a study of blood T cell repertoires in COVID-19. Study-level information: Sites across the United States, Italy and Spain contributed samples from acute and convalescent COVID-19.

In germline, CDR1 is SQVTM, CDR2 ANQGSEA. The CDR3 contains 12 residues. Trimming took off 4 bases at V and 3 bases at J, with 10 bases between the two ends. Source study methods: By means of reference gene primer amplification, nucleated cell counts were estimated. The data were produced by immunoSEQ multiplex PCR, yet TCRdb's version contains in-frame clones alone and is incomplete. V and J calls and clone size are those listed in that table; D and trimming were worked out from the DNA. The sample lists about 230,000 clones; 65% to 85% were seen once. The sequence was collected from a man aged 40-55 years with acute or convalescent COVID-19. V usage is TRBV29-1 and J usage is TRBJ2-7, with D perhaps matching TRBD1 (5 bases). The sequenced sample was peripheral blood. CDR3 DNA sequence: TGCAGCGTTGCGGTTCAGGGCTACGAGCAGTACTTC. This codes for CSVAVQGYEQYF.